The following is a TCR beta chain sequence with its context. These data come from a study of blood T cell repertoires in COVID-19. Study overall: Italy, Spain and the United States were the sources of the convalescent and acute COVID-19 samples. In each case, the material was cDNA or gDNA derived from T cells, B-cell-depleted T cells, or PBMCs.

In the study's own analysis: For nucleated cells, counts were estimated from reference gene primer amplification. Only in-frame clones appear in the TCRdb table, and some are missing; sequencing was by immunoSEQ multiplex PCR. For V, J and clone size, that table is used; D and trimming come from the DNA. The sample includes 150,000 to 200,000 clones, under 85% of them seen just once. Source material: peripheral blood. The receptor's source is a man aged 60-69 years who had recovered from COVID-19.

The CDR3 nucleotides are TGCGCCAGCAGCTCCCCGAGCGGGGTCGGCACAGATACGCAGTATTTT. This sequence encodes CASSSPSGVGTDTQYF. The rearrangement joins TRBV5-1 to TRBJ2-3; TRBD2 agrees at 7 bases. The CDR3 is 16 amino acids. Losses at the gene ends were 3 bases for V and 1 base for J; bases not matched to a gene: 8. Germline V gives CDR1 SGHRS, CDR2 YFSETQ.